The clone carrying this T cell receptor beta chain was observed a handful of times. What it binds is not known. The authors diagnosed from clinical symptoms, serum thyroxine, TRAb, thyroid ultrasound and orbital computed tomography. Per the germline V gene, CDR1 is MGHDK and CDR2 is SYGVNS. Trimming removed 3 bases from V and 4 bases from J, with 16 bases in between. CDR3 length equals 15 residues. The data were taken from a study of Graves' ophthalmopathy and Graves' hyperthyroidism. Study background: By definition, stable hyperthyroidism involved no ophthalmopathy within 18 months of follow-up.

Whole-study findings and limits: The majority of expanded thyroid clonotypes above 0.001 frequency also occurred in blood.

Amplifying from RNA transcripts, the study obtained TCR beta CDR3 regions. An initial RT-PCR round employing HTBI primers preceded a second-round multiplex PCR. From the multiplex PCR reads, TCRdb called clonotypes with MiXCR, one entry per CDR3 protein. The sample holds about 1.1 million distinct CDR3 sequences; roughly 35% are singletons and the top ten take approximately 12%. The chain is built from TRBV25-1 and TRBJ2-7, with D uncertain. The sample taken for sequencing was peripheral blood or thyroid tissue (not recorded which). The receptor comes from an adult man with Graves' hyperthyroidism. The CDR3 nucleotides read TGTGCCAGCAGTGATGTGAGGCGGTCAAGTTACGAGCAGTACTTC. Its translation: CASSDVRRSSYEQYF.